These 9 T cell receptor beta chains share one sample of origin, sequenced in a study of immune characterization of retroperitoneal liposarcoma (dated by TCRdb to between 2018 and 2021). Receptor libraries were prepared by PCR. Instrument on record: NextSeq 500. TCRdb cleaned the public reads at Q25 with fastp, built clones with MiXCR and kept in-frame beta chains. Entries that share a CDR3 protein sequence are merged under the most common genes and DNA. Here the sample has 2,500 to 3,000 distinct CDR3 sequences; 40% to 55% occur a single time. Jointly, the top ten make up 40% to 60% of the sample. The sequenced sample was tumor tissue. These receptors all come from a male donor with retroperitoneal liposarcoma.

This clonotype counts as medium-sized. J is TRBJ2-6 and V is TRBV7-8, with 12 nucleotides matching TRBD1. CDR1 is SGHVS and CDR2 is FQNEAQ in the germline V gene. Trimming cost V 8 bases and J 0 bases; bases outside gene matches: 5. CDR3 length: 17 residues. The CDR3 protein is CASLPGQGASGANVLTF. The CDR3 nucleotides are TGTGCCAGCCTGCCGGGACAGGGGGCCTCTGGGGCCAACGTCCTGACTTTC.

The chain links TRBV12-3 or TRBV12-4 to TRBJ1-1; 8 bases match TRBD1. Losses at the gene ends were 3 bases for V and 1 base for J; bases not matched to a gene: 1. The CDR3 loop spans 14 amino acids. DNA for the CDR3: TGTGCCAGCAGTTTTGGGACAGGGAACACTGAAGCTTTCTTT. Translation: CASSFGTGNTEAFF.

The V call is TRBV6-5, the J call TRBJ2-7; D is uncertain. The CDR3 runs 16 residues. The germline V and J ends were trimmed by 0 bases and 0 bases, with 12 bases remaining between them. The germline CDR1 and CDR2 sequences are MNHEY and SVGAGI. Written as DNA, the CDR3 is TGTGCCAGCAGTTACTCTGCCGGCCCACCCTCCTACGAGCAGTACTTC. This translates into CASSYSAGPPSYEQYF.

The chain combines TRBV10-1 with TRBJ2-5; TRBD1 agrees at 7 bases. J was trimmed by 2 bases and V by 0 bases; bases with no gene match: 9. The CDR3 spans 17 residues. In germline, CDR1 is WNHNN, CDR2 SYGVQD (reference sequence). The CDR3 loop reads CASSESLGQPLQETQYF. The CDR3 coding sequence is TGCGCCAGCAGTGAGTCGTTGGGACAGCCGTTACAAGAGACCCAGTACTTC.

V usage is TRBV6-1 and J usage is TRBJ1-3; TRBD1 agrees at 8 bases. Germline lookup yields CDR1 MNHNS and CDR2 SASEGT. V was pared by 6 bases and J by 4 bases, with 8 bases of the junction left unmatched. The CDR3 totals 15 residues. CDR3 DNA sequence: TGTGCCAGCAGGTCGACAGGGGAATGGGGAAACACCATATATTTT. Protein product: CASRSTGEWGNTIYF.

The chain joins TRBV27 to TRBJ2-3; 9 bases align to TRBD2. Unmatched junction bases numbered 6, after V lost 5 bases and J lost 3 bases. There are 15 residues in the CDR3. Germline V gene lookup returns CDR1 MNHEY and CDR2 SMNVEV (reference sequence). The CDR3 region has the DNA TGTGCCAGCAGTGTTACTAGCGGGTGGACAGATACGCAGTATTTT. It codes for CASSVTSGWTDTQYF.

CDR3 DNA sequence: TGTGCCAGCACCCAACAGGGAGGCGAGACCCAGTACTTC. Residues: CASTQQGGETQYF. The chain couples TRBV6-6 to TRBJ2-1; D might be TRBD1 or TRBD2, each matching 6 bases. With the DNA end fitting TRBJ2-5 better, the J assignment may be wrong. CDR1 and CDR2 (germline): MNHNY, SVGAGI (reference sequence). CDR3 length: 13 amino acids.

This clonotype is judged large (0.1 to 1%). The chain carries TRBV11-2 and TRBJ2-1, with D possibly being TRBD2 (6 bases). CDR3 size: 16 residues. The V gene's germline CDR1 is SGHAT and CDR2 FQNNGV. V was clipped by 5 bases and J by 3 bases, with 17 bases between them. The DNA of the CDR3 is TGTGCCAGCAGCCTAACCCGGGACTTCCGCTACAATGAGCAGTTCTTC. As protein: CASSLTRDFRYNEQFF.

This sequence joins TRBV6-6 and TRBJ1-5; 10 nucleotides line up with TRBD1. CDR1 is MNHNY, CDR2 SVGAGI, per germline (reference sequence). The CDR3 spans 17 residues. J lost 1 base, V lost 5 bases, and 8 bases had no gene match. The CDR3 sequence is CASSAFGTGASNQPQHF. The CDR3 DNA is TGTGCCAGCAGTGCGTTCGGGACAGGGGCGAGCAATCAGCCCCAGCATTTT.